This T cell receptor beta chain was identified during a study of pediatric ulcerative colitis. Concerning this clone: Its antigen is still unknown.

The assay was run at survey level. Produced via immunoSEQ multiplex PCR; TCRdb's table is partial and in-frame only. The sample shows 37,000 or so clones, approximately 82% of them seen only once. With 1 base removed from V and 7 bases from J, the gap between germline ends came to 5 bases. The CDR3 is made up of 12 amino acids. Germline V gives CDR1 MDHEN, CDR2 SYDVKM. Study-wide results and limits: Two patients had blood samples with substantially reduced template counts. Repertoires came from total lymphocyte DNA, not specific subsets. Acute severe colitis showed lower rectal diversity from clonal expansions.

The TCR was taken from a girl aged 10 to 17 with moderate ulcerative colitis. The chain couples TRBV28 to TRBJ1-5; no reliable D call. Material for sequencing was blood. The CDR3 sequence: CASSLYDQPQHF. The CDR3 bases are TGTGCCAGCAGTTTATACGACCAGCCCCAGCATTTT.